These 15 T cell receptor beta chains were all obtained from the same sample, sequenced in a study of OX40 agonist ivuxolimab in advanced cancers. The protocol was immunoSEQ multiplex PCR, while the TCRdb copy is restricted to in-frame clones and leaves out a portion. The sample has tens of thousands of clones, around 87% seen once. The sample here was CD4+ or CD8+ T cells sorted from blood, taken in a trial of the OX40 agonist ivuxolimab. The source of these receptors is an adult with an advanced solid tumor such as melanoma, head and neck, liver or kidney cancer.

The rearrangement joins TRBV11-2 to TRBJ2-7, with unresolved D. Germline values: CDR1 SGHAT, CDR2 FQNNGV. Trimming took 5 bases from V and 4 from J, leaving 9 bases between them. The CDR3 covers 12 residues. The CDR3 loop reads CASSPSEYEQYF. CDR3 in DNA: TGTGCCAGCAGCCCGTCAGAGTACGAGCAGTACTTC.

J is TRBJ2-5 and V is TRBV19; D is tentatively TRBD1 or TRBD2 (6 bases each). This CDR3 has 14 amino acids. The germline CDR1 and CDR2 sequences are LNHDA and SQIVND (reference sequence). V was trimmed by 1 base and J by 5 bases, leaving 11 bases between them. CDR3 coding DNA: TGTGCCAGTAGTATAGGGGGGGCTAGCGAGACCCAGTACTTC. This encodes CASSIGGASETQYF.

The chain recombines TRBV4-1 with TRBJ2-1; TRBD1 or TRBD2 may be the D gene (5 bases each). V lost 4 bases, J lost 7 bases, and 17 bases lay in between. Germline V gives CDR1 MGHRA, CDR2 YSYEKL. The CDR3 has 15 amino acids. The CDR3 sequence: CASSPRDGGRNEQFF. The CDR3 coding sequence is TGCGCCAGCAGCCCCCGGGACGGCGGGCGAAATGAGCAGTTCTTC.

CDR3 in amino acids: CASSIRGTNEKLFF. CDR3 DNA sequence: TGTGCCAGTAGTATACGGGGAACTAATGAAAAACTGTTTTTT. V and J are TRBV19 and TRBJ1-4; D unclear. This CDR3 is 14 amino acids long. V lost 2 bases, J lost 1 base, and 5 bases lay in between. Germline CDR1 LNHDA, CDR2 SQIVND (reference sequence).

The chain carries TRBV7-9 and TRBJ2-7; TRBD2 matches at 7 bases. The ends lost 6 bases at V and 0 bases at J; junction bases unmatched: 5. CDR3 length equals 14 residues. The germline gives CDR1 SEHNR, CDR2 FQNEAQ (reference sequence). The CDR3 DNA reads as TGTGCCAGCAGTTGGGGGGGAGTCTCCTACGAGCAGTACTTC. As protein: CASSWGGVSYEQYF.

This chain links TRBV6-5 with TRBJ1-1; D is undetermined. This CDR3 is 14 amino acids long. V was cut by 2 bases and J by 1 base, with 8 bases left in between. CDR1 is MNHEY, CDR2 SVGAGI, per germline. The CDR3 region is CASSYKGWNTEAFF. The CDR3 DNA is TGTGCCAGCAGTTACAAGGGATGGAACACTGAAGCTTTCTTT.

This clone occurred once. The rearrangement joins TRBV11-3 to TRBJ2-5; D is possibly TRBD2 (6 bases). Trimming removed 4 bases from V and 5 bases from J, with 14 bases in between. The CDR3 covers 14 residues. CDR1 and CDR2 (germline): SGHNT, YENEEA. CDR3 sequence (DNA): TGTGCCAGCAGCTCTGGGACTTCGAGGGAGACCCAGTACTTC. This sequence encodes CASSSGTSRETQYF.

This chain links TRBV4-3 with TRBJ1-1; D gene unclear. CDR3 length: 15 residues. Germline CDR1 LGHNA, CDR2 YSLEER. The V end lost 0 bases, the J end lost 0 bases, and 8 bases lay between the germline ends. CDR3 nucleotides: TGCGCCAGCAGCCAAGACACCCTGATGAACACTGAAGCTTTCTTT. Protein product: CASSQDTLMNTEAFF.

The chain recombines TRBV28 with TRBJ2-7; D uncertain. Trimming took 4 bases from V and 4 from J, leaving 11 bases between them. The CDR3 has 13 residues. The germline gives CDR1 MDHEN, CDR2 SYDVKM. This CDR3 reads CASSSGRRYEQYF. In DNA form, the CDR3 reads TGTGCCAGCAGTTCCGGCAGGAGATACGAGCAGTACTTC.

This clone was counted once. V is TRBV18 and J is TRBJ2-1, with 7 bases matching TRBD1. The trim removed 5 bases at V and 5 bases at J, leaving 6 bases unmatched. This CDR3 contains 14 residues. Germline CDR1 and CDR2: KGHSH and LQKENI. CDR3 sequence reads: CASSGGQPNNEQFF. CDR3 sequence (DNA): TGTGCCAGCTCAGGGGGACAGCCAAACAATGAGCAGTTCTTC.

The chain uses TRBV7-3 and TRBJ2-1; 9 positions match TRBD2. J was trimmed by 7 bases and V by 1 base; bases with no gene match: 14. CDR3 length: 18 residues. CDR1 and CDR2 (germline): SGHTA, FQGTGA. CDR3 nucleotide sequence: TGTGCCAGCAGCTTAAGTCGCCGCTTGCGGGAGGGCCATAATGAGCAGTTCTTC. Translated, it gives CASSLSRRLREGHNEQFF. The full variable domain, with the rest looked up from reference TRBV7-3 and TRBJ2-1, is GAGVSQTPSNKVTEKGKYVELRCDPISGHTALYWYRQSLGQGPEFLIYFQGTGAADDSGLPNDRFFAVRPEGSVSTLKIQRTERGDSAVYLCASSLSRRLREGHNEQFFGPGTRLTVL.

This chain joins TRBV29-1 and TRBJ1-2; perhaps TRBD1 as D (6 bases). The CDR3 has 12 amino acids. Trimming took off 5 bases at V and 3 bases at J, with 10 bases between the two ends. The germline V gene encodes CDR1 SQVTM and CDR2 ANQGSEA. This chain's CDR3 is CSVLTGYYGYTF. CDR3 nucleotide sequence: TGCAGCGTTCTTACAGGGTACTATGGCTACACCTTC.

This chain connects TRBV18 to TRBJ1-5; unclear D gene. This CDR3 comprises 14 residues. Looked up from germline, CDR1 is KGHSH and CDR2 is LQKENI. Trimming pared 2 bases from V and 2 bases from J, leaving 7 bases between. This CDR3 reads CASSPIQGNQPQHF. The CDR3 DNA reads TGTGCCAGCTCACCAATTCAGGGCAATCAGCCCCAGCATTTT.

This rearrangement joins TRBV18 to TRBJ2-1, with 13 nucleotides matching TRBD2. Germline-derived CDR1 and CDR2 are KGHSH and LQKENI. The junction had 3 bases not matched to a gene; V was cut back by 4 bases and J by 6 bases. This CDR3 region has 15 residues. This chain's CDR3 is CASSLGLAGFNEQFF. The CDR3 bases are TGTGCCAGCTCACTGGGACTAGCGGGATTCAATGAGCAGTTCTTC.

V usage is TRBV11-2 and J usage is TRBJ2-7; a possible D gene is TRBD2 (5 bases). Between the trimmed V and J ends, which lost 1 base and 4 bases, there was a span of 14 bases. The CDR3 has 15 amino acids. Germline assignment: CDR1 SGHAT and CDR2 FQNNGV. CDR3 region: CASSLGPGLEYEQYF. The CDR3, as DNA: TGTGCCAGCAGCTTAGGCCCGGGATTAGAGTACGAGCAGTACTTC.